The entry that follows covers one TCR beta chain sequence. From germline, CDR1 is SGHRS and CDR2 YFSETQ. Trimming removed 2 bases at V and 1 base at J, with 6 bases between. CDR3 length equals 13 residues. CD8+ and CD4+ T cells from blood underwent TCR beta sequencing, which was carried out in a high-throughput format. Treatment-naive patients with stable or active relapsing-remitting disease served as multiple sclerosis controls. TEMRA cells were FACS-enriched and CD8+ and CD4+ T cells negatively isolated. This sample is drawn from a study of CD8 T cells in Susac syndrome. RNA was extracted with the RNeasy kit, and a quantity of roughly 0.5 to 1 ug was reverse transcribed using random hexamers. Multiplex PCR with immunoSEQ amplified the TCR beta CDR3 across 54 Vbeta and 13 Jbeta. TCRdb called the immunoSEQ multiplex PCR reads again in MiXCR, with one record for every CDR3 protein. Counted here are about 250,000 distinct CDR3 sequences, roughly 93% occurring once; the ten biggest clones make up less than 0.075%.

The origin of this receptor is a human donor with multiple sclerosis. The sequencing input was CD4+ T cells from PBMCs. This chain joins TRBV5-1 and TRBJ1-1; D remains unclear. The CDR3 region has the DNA TGCGCCAGCAGCTTTACATCGAACACTGAAGCTTTCTTT. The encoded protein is CASSFTSNTEAFF.